What follows describes a single TCR beta chain. Its antigen is currently unknown. It was with 60 Vbeta and 13 Jbeta primers that the PCR ran. Clones were sequenced by immunoSEQ multiplex PCR, and TCRdb holds only the in-frame ones, with some missing. Of around 100,000 clones detected, roughly 70% appear once; the ten largest clones hold roughly 11%. The data are from a study of cytomegalovirus exposure and HLA in healthy donors. Turning to the study itself: Out of approximately 170 million T cells, an earlier analysis found some 110 million unique TCR beta sequences in total.

The CDR3 totals 13 residues. The V gene lost 4 bases and the J gene lost 1 base, with 9 bases spanning the gap. Germline-derived CDR1 and CDR2 are SGHDT and YYEEEE. Study-wide points: Several of the most significant clusters appeared linked to common viral pathogens, based on a later analysis. A later examination showed that TCR association rates differed by HLA locus, with DRB1 most and HLA-C fewest. Data from an earlier analysis indicated that most TCR beta V segments were productive either about 87% or about 30% of the time.

The source material was PBMCs. The V and J genes are TRBV5-6 and TRBJ2-7; D is undetermined. This clonotype originated in a man between 35 and 55 years old in good health and CMV-seropositive. CDR3 sequence reads: CASSMVGSYEQYF. The CDR3 DNA is TGTGCCAGCAGCATGGTCGGGTCCTACGAGCAGTACTTC.